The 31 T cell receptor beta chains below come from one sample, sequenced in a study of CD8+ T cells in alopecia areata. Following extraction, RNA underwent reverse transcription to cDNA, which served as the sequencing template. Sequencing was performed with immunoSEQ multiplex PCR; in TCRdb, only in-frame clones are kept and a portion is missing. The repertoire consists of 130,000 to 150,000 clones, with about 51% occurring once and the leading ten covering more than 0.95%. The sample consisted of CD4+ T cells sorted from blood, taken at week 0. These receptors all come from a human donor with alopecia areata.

CDR3 nucleotide sequence: TGCAGTGCTAGAAAGGAGGCGATGCAGTTCTTC. This sequence encodes CSARKEAMQFF. The chain employs TRBV20-1 and TRBJ2-1; weak D call: TRBD2 (5 bases). The CDR3 is 11 amino acids. From germline, CDR1 is DFQATT and CDR2 SNEGSKA (reference sequence). V gave up 2 bases and J gave up 12 bases, with 11 bases separating them.

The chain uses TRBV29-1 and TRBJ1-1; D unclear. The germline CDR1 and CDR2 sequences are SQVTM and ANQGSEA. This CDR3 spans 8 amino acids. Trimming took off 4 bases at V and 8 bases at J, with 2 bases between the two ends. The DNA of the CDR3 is TGCAGCGTTGTCGAAGCTTTCTTT. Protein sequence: CSVVEAFF.

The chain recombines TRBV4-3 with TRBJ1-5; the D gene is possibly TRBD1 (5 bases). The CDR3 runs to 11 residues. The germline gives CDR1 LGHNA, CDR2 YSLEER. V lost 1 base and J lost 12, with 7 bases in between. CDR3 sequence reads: CASSQGDYQHF. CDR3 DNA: TGCGCCAGCAGCCAAGGGGACTACCAGCATTTT.

CDR3 bases: TGTGCCTCGGGTAGAGGCAATCAGCCCCAGCATTTT. This codes for CASGRGNQPQHF. This sequence joins TRBV25-1 and TRBJ1-5; D is unresolved. The V end was cut by 11 bases, the J end by 2 bases, with 10 bases between. This CDR3 contains 12 residues. Germline V gives CDR1 MGHDK, CDR2 SYGVNS.

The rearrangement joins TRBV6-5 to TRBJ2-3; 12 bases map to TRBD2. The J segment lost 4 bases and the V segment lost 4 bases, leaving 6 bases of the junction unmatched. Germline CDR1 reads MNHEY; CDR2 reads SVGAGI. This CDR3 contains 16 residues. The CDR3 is CASSFQTSGSADTQYF. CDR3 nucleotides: TGTGCCAGCAGTTTCCAGACTAGCGGGAGTGCAGATACGCAGTATTTT.

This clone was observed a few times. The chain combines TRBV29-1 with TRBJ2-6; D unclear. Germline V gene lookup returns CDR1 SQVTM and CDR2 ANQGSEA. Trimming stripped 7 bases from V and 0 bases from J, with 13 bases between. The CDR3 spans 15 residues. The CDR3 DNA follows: TGCAGCGCCCAAAGGTCATTCTCTGGGGCCAACGTCCTGACTTTC. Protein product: CSAQRSFSGANVLTF.

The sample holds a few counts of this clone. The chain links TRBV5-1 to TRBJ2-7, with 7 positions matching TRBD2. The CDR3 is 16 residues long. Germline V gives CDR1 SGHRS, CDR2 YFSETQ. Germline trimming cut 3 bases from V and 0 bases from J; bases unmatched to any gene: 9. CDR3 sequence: CASSSVLAPSSYEQYF. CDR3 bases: TGCGCCAGCAGCTCCGTACTAGCGCCGAGCTCCTACGAGCAGTACTTC.

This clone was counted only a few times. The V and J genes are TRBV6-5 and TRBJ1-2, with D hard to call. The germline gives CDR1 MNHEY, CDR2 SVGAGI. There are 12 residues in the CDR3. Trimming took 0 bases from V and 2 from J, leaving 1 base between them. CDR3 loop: CASSYSNYGYTF. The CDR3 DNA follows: TGTGCCAGCAGTTACTCGAACTATGGCTACACCTTC.

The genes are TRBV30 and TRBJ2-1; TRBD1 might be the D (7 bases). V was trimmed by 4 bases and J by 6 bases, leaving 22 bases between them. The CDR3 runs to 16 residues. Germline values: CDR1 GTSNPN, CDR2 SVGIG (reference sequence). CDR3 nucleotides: TGTGCCTGGACGTCCTTAGGACAGGAGGGGGGCAATGAGCAGTTCTTC. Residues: CAWTSLGQEGGNEQFF.

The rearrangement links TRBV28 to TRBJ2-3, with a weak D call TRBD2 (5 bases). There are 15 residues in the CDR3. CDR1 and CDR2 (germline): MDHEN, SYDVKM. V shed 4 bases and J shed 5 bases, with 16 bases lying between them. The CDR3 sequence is CASSSTNGGVDTQYF. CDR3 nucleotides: TGTGCCAGCAGTTCCACGAACGGAGGAGTAGATACGCAGTATTTT.

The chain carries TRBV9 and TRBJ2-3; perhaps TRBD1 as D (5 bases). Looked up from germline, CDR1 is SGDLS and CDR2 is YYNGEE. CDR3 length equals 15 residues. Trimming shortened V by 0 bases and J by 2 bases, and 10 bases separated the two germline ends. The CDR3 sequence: CASSVVGLPTDTQYF. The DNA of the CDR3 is TGTGCCAGCAGCGTAGTGGGGCTCCCCACAGATACGCAGTATTTT.

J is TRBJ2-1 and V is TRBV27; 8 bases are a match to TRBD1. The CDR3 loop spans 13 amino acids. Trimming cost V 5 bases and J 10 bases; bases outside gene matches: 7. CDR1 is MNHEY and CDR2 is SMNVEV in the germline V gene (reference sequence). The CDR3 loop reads CASSHSGGREQFF. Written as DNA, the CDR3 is TGTGCCAGCAGTCACTCAGGGGGCCGGGAGCAGTTCTTC.

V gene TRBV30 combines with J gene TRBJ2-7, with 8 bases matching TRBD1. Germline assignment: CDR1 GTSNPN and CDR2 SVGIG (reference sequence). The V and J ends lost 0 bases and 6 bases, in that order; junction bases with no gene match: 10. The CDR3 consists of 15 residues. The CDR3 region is CAWSVKRPGGSEQYF. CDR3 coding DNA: TGTGCCTGGAGTGTAAAGCGGCCAGGGGGCAGCGAGCAGTACTTC.

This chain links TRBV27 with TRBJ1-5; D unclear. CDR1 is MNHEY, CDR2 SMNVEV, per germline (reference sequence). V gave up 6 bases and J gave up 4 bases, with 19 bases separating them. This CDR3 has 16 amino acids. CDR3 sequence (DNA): TGTGCCAGCAGGCTATCGGACGGAACTGGGAATCAGCCCCAGCATTTT. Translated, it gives CASRLSDGTGNQPQHF.

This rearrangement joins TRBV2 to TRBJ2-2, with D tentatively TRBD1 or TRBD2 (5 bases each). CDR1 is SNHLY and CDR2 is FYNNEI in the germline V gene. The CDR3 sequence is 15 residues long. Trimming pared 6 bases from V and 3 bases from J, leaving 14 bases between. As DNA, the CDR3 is TGTGCCAGCAGCGCTATTTTGGGGGACACCGGGGAGCTGTTTTTT. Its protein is CASSAILGDTGELFF.

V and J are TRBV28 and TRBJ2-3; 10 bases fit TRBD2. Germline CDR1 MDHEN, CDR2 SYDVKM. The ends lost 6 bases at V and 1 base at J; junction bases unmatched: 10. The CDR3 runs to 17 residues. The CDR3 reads CASRTLLAGEGTDTQYF. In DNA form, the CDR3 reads TGTGCCAGCAGGACCCTTCTAGCGGGAGAGGGCACAGATACGCAGTATTTT.

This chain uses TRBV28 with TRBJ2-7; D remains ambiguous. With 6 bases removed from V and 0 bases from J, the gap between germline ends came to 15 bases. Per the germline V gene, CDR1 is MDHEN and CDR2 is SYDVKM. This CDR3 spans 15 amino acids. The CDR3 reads CASSPALGDSYEQYF. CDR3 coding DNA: TGTGCCAGCAGCCCTGCCCTCGGTGACTCCTACGAGCAGTACTTC.

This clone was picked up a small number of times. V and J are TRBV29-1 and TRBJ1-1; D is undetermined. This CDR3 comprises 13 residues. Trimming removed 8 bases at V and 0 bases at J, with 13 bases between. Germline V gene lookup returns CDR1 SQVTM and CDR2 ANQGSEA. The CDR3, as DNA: TGCAGCCTGGAGAAAGGGTTGAACACTGAAGCTTTCTTT. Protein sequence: CSLEKGLNTEAFF.

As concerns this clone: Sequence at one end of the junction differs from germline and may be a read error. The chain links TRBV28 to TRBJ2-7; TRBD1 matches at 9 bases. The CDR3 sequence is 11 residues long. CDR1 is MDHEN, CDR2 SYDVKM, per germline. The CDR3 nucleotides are TGTGCCAGCACTAGCAGGGACAGGGATAACTTC. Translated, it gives CASTSRDRDNF.

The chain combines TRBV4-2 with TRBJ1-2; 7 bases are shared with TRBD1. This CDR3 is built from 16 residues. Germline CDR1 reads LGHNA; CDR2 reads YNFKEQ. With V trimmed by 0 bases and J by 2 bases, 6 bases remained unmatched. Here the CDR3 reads CASSQEEGRGNYGYTF. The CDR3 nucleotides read TGTGCCAGCAGCCAAGAAGAGGGCAGGGGGAACTATGGCTACACCTTC.

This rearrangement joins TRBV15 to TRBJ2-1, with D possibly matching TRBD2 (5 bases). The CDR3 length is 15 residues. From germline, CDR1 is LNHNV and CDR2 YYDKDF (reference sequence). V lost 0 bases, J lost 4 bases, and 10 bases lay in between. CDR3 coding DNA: TGTGCCACCAGCAGAGATTCGGCGGGTTACAATGAGCAGTTCTTC. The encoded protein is CATSRDSAGYNEQFF.

For the CDR3, the DNA is TGTGCCAGCAGTTTATTACGGGACCTCTCCTACGAGCAGTACTTC. Amino acids: CASSLLRDLSYEQYF. This chain uses TRBV27 with TRBJ2-7; either TRBD1 or TRBD2 may fit D (5 bases each). V lost 1 base to trimming and J lost 0 bases, with 10 bases between them. CDR3 length: 15 residues. Per germline, CDR1 MNHEY and CDR2 SMNVEV (reference sequence).

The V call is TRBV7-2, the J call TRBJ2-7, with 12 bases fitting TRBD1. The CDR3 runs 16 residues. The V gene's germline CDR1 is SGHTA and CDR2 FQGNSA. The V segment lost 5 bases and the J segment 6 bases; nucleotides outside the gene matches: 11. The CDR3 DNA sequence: TGTGCCAGCAGCCTCGACCCAGGGACAGGGGGCTCCGAGCAGTACTTC. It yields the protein CASSLDPGTGGSEQYF.

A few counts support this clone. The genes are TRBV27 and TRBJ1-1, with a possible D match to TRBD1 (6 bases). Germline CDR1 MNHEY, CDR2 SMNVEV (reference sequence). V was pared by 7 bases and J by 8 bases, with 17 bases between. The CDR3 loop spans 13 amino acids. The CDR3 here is CASKGSDRLEAFF. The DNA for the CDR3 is TGTGCCAGCAAAGGGTCGGACAGACTAGAAGCTTTCTTT.

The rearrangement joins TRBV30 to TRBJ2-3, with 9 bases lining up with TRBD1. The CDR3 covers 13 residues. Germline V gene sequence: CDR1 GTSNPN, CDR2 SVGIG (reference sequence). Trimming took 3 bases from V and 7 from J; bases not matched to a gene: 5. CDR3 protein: CAWRGTGFNTQYF. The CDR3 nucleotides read TGTGCCTGGAGGGGGACAGGGTTTAATACGCAGTATTTT.

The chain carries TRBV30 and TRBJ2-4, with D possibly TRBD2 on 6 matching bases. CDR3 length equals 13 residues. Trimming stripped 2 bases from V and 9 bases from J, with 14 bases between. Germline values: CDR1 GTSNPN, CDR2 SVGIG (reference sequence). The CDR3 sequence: CAWSWGDIGIQYF. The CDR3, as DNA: TGTGCCTGGAGTTGGGGGGATATTGGCATTCAGTACTTC. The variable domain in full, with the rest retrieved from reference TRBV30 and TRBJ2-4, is SQTIHQWPATLVQPVGSPLSLECTVEGTSNPNLYWYRQAAGRGLQLLFYSVGIGQISSEVPQNLSASRPQDRQFILSSKKLLLSDSGFYLCAWSWGDIGIQYFGAGTRLSVL.

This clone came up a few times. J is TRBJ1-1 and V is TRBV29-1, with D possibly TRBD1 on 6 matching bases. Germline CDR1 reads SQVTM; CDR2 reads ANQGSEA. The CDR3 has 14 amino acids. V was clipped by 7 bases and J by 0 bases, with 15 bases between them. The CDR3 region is CSGAFRGMNTEAFF. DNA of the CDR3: TGCAGCGGGGCGTTCAGGGGCATGAACACTGAAGCTTTCTTT.

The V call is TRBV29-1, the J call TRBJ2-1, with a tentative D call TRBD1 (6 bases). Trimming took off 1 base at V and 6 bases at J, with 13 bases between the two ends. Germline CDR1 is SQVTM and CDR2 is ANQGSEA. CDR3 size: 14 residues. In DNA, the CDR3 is TGCAGCGTTGAAGTGGCAGGGGTCGGCAATGAGCAGTTCTTC. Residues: CSVEVAGVGNEQFF.

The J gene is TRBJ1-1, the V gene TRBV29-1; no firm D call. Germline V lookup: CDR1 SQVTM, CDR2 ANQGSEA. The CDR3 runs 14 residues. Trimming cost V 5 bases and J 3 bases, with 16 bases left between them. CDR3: CSVKEGSGHTEAFF. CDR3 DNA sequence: TGCAGCGTTAAGGAAGGCTCAGGCCACACTGAAGCTTTCTTT.

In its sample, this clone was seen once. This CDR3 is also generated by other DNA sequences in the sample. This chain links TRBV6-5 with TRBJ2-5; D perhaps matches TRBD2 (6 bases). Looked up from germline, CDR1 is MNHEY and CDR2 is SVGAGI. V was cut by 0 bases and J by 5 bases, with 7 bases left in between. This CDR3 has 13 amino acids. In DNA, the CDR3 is TGTGCCAGCAGTTACTCTGGGGGGGAGACCCAGTACTTC. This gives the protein CASSYSGGETQYF.

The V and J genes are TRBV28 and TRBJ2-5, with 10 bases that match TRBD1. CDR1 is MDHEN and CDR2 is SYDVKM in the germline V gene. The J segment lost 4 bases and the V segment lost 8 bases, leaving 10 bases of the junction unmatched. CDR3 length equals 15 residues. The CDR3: CASSPGGQGRETQYF. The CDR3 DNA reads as TGTGCCAGCTCCCCCGGGGGACAGGGGCGAGAGACCCAGTACTTC.